These 14 T cell receptor beta chains originate from one sample sequenced in a study of blood T cell repertoires in COVID-19. Clones were read by immunoSEQ multiplex PCR, and TCRdb kept only the in-frame ones, dropping some. The sample includes about 40,000 clones, just under 85% seen only once; the top ten take roughly 2.7%. The material sequenced was peripheral blood. These receptors originate from an older woman with acute or convalescent COVID-19.

The chain has TRBV5-5 and TRBJ1-5; the D gene is possibly TRBD1 (5 bases). The CDR3 loop spans 13 amino acids. The V gene lost 2 bases and the J gene lost 5 bases, with 8 bases spanning the gap. Germline V gene sequence: CDR1 SGHKS, CDR2 YYEKEE (reference sequence). CDR3 residues: CASSFTGDQPQHF. The CDR3 DNA is TGTGCCAGCAGCTTTACGGGGGATCAGCCCCAGCATTTT.

The table lists this clone with a few counts. The rearrangement links TRBV4-1 to TRBJ1-1, with TRBD1 matching 7 bases. The CDR3 extends over 17 amino acids. Germline loops: CDR1 MGHRA, CDR2 YSYEKL. With 5 bases clipped from V and 3 bases from J, the junction kept 15 bases outside the gene matches. The CDR3 loop reads CASSFKSQGGRDTEAFF. The DNA of the CDR3 is TGCGCCAGCAGCTTTAAAAGCCAGGGGGGAAGGGACACTGAAGCTTTCTTT.

The chain carries TRBV6-5 and TRBJ1-1, with a weak D call TRBD1 (6 bases). The CDR3 length is 14 residues. Germline V gene data show CDR1 as MNHEY and CDR2 as SVGAGI. Deletions cut 7 bases from V and 0 bases from J, with 12 bases between. In DNA, the CDR3 is TGTGCCAGCAACCAACAGGGAATGAACACTGAAGCTTTCTTT. This codes for CASNQQGMNTEAFF.

This clone was seen only a few times. The chain recombines TRBV9 with TRBJ2-7; 13 bases agree with TRBD2. J lost 7 bases, V lost 4 bases, and 8 bases had no gene match. The germline gives CDR1 SGDLS, CDR2 YYNGEE. The CDR3 consists of 15 residues. This CDR3 reads CASSTGLAGDGEQYF. As DNA, the CDR3 is TGTGCCAGCAGCACAGGACTAGCGGGGGATGGGGAGCAGTACTTC. Using reference TRBV9 and TRBJ2-7 for the parts outside the CDR3, the full variable domain is DSGVTQTPKHLITATGQRVTLRCSPRSGDLSVYWYQQSLDQGLQFLIQYYNGEERAKGNILERFSAQQFPDLHSELNLSSLELGDSALYFCASSTGLAGDGEQYFGPGTRLTVT.

V and J are TRBV12-3 or TRBV12-4 and TRBJ1-2; tentative D call: TRBD1 (6 bases). V was pared by 2 bases and J by 4 bases, with 8 bases between. There are 13 residues in the CDR3. CDR3: CASSLRGGYGYTF. The CDR3 DNA is TGTGCCAGCAGTTTAAGGGGGGGCTATGGCTACACCTTC.

This clone was seen just once. The chain is built from TRBV10-3 and TRBJ2-3; D gene ambiguous. CDR3 length: 12 residues. V shed 5 bases and J shed 2 bases, with 5 bases lying between them. The V gene's germline CDR1 is ENHRY and CDR2 SYGVKD. For the CDR3, the DNA is TGTGCCATCAGTCAGGTCACAGATACGCAGTATTTT. Residues: CAISQVTDTQYF.

The chain links TRBV5-6 to TRBJ2-7; 10 bases map to TRBD2. The V gene end was trimmed by 0 bases and the J gene end by 3 bases; junction bases not matched to a gene: 3. The CDR3 loop spans 15 amino acids. CDR1 is SGHDT and CDR2 is YYEEEE in the germline V gene. The CDR3 DNA follows: TGTGCCAGCAGCTTGGGGACTAGCGGTTTCTACGAGCAGTACTTC. Translation: CASSLGTSGFYEQYF.

This clone was detected once. The rearrangement joins TRBV19 to TRBJ2-1; 7 bases agree with TRBD1. This CDR3 is built from 15 residues. Germline values: CDR1 LNHDA, CDR2 SQIVND (reference sequence). With 5 bases clipped from V and 3 bases from J, the junction kept 7 bases outside the gene matches. CDR3 in amino acids: CASSDRVGDYNEQFF. CDR3 DNA: TGTGCCAGTAGTGACAGGGTCGGGGACTACAATGAGCAGTTCTTC.

This chain connects TRBV15 to TRBJ2-5; TRBD1 is a possible D gene (7 bases). Trimming pared 5 bases from V and 1 base from J, leaving 17 bases between. The length of the CDR3 is 16 residues. CDR1 and CDR2 (germline): LNHNV, YYDKDF (reference sequence). The CDR3 reads CATSPRQGGIQETQYF. CDR3 bases: TGTGCCACCAGCCCGCGACAGGGAGGTATCCAAGAGACCCAGTACTTC.

The sample holds one count of this clone. The CDR3, as DNA: TGTGCCAGCAGCAAATCTTCCGGGACAGGGGGCACCTATGAAGCTTTCTTT. Its protein product is CASSKSSGTGGTYEAFF. The chain links TRBV7-8 to TRBJ1-1, with 12 bases fitting TRBD1. The CDR3 totals 17 residues. Trimming took 5 bases from V and 7 from J; bases not matched to a gene: 14. Germline loops: CDR1 SGHVS, CDR2 FQNEAQ.

On this clone: The same CDR3 can be traced to other DNA sequences in this sample. The rearrangement links TRBV28 to TRBJ1-5; 9 bases agree with TRBD1. V lost 6 bases, J lost 2 bases, and 2 bases stayed unmatched. Germline values: CDR1 MDHEN, CDR2 SYDVKM. This CDR3 is 14 amino acids long. In nucleotides, the CDR3 is TGTGCCAGCAGCCGGACAGGGGGCAATCAGCCCCAGCATTTT. Translated: CASSRTGGNQPQHF.

The CDR3 spells CASKKDLGTGELFF. The CDR3, as DNA: TGTGCCAGCAAGAAGGATCTAGGCACCGGGGAGCTGTTTTTT. The V gene is TRBV9, the J gene TRBJ2-2; D unclear. CDR1 SGDLS and CDR2 YYNGEE come from the germline V gene. The CDR3 is 14 amino acids. V was pared by 6 bases and J by 4 bases, with 13 bases between.

The J gene is TRBJ1-5, the V gene TRBV6-1; 8 bases agree with TRBD1. Germline V lookup: CDR1 MNHNS, CDR2 SASEGT. The CDR3 is 13 amino acids. The J segment lost 13 bases and the V segment lost 2 bases, leaving 7 bases of the junction unmatched. The CDR3 DNA follows: TGTGCCAGCAGTGAAAGGGGCGACAGGGGACAGCATTTT. This sequence encodes CASSERGDRGQHF.

This sequence joins TRBV29-1 and TRBJ2-3; 9 positions agree with TRBD1. V lost 2 bases, J lost 8 bases, and 11 bases stayed unmatched. This CDR3 is 15 amino acids long. Germline CDR1 and CDR2: SQVTM and ANQGSEA. Written as DNA, the CDR3 is TGCAGCGTTGAAAGGTTGACAGGGGGTCCCGGTACGCAGTATTTT. Its translation is CSVERLTGGPGTQYF.